This TCR beta chain was sequenced in a study of CD8+ T cells in alopecia areata. Study in general: Tofacitinib was taken orally by treated patients, and the dose was 5 to 10 mg twice daily. Scoring of severity for treated patients was based on percentage of affected scalp area. Study-level points and caveats: During tofacitinib treatment, many expanded lesional clones remained in scalp and blood.

From germline, CDR1 is LGHNT and CDR2 FRNRAP. V lost 1 base to trimming and J lost 6 bases; unmatched junction nucleotides: 6. The CDR3 covers 15 residues. This clone was found a few times. As yet, its antigen is unknown. Treatment specified: oral pan-JAK inhibitor, 5-10 mg twice daily. Extracted RNA was reverse transcribed into cDNA, the sequencing template. Only in-frame clones appear in the TCRdb table, and some are missing; sequencing was by immunoSEQ multiplex PCR. The profile shows about 180,000 clones, less than 70% of them singletons. Material: CD8+ T cells sorted from blood, obtained at week 24, from a patient treated with tofacitinib. The chain joins TRBV12-5 to TRBJ1-5; TRBD1 agrees at 7 bases. This clonotype originated in a human donor with alopecia areata. The CDR3 spells CASGLGQTGPQPQHF. The CDR3 DNA sequence: TGTGCTAGTGGTTTGGGGCAGACAGGGCCTCAGCCCCAGCATTTT.